The next 24 T cell receptor beta chains were all read from a single sample in a study of cytomegalovirus exposure and HLA in healthy donors. PCR involved 60 Vbeta and 13 Jbeta primers. Generated by immunoSEQ multiplex PCR, the TCRdb table keeps only in-frame clones and is missing some. The sample contains more than 100,000 clones, roughly 78% of which appear only once. Material: PBMCs. Receptors were obtained from a woman in her thirties in good health and CMV-seropositive.

The genes are TRBV30 and TRBJ1-1, with D perhaps matching TRBD1 (5 bases). The CDR3 totals 13 residues. From germline, CDR1 is GTSNPN and CDR2 SVGIG (reference sequence). V was pared by 4 bases and J by 0 bases, with 9 bases between. The CDR3 DNA is TGTGCCTGGAACGGACAAGTGAACACTGAAGCTTTCTTT. It codes for CAWNGQVNTEAFF.

This rearrangement joins TRBV9 to TRBJ1-4, with D maybe TRBD1 (6 bases). This CDR3 spans 15 amino acids. Trimming left V 4 bases short and J 3 bases short, with 13 bases between. Per germline, CDR1 SGDLS and CDR2 YYNGEE. The CDR3 spells CASSLTGQPNEKLFF. Written as DNA, the CDR3 is TGTGCCAGCAGCCTAACAGGGCAGCCTAATGAAAAACTGTTTTTT.

The chain carries TRBV27 and TRBJ2-6; D not certain. The germline V gene has CDR1 MNHEY and CDR2 SMNVEV (reference sequence). The CDR3 covers 14 residues. Trimming cost V 6 bases and J 4 bases, with 10 bases left between them. CDR3 sequence reads: CASRGVGGANVLTF. Written as DNA, the CDR3 is TGTGCCAGCAGAGGAGTCGGAGGGGCCAACGTCCTGACTTTC.

V is TRBV19 and J is TRBJ1-2, with 9 bases that match TRBD1. V lost 3 bases, J lost 4 bases, and 6 bases stayed unmatched. CDR1 LNHDA and CDR2 SQIVND come from the germline V gene (reference sequence). The CDR3 extends over 15 amino acids. In DNA form, the CDR3 reads TGTGCCAGTAGTATCGGACAGGGGAAGTCCTATGGCTACACCTTC. Protein sequence: CASSIGQGKSYGYTF.

V is TRBV6-1 and J is TRBJ1-1; the match to TRBD1 covers 9 bases. Germline V gene sequence: CDR1 MNHNS, CDR2 SASEGT. V shed 2 bases and J 8 bases; nucleotides not matched to a gene: 3. The CDR3 extends over 13 amino acids. CDR3 sequence: CASSEYGTGEAFF. In DNA form, the CDR3 reads TGTGCCAGCAGTGAATATGGGACAGGGGAAGCTTTCTTT.

V and J are TRBV5-1 and TRBJ2-5, with 7 bases fitting TRBD1. The DNA matches TRBJ2-7 better at its end, which makes the J call doubtful. Germline loops: CDR1 SGHRS, CDR2 YFSETQ. The CDR3 loop spans 15 amino acids. This chain's CDR3 is CASSLVQGTPYEQYF. In nucleotides, the CDR3 is TGCGCCAGCAGCTTGGTACAGGGGACCCCTTACGAGCAGTACTTC.

The gene calls are TRBV18 and TRBJ1-2; D gene uncertain. The CDR3 consists of 14 residues. The germline V gene encodes CDR1 KGHSH and CDR2 LQKENI. Trimming stripped 2 bases from V and 6 bases from J, with 13 bases between. CDR3 nucleotides: TGTGCCAGCTCACCAACGGCGGCCCACGATGGCTACACCTTC. Protein product: CASSPTAAHDGYTF.

Comment on this clone: This sample includes further DNA sequences coding for the same CDR3. V gene TRBV4-2 combines with J gene TRBJ1-4; no clear D gene. Germline V gives CDR1 LGHNA, CDR2 YNFKEQ. The CDR3 has 13 amino acids. V dropped 0 bases and J dropped 8 bases, with 7 bases sitting between them. The CDR3 spells CASSQDAGEKLFF. The CDR3 coding sequence is TGTGCCAGCAGCCAAGATGCGGGGGAAAAACTGTTTTTT.

The genes are TRBV28 and TRBJ1-5, with D maybe TRBD1 (5 bases). V dropped 6 bases and J dropped 2 bases, with 14 bases sitting between them. Germline-derived CDR1 and CDR2 are MDHEN and SYDVKM. This CDR3 region has 15 residues. The CDR3 loop reads CASSYAGRRNQPQHF. CDR3 nucleotides: TGTGCCAGCAGCTACGCAGGGCGGCGCAATCAGCCCCAGCATTTT.

This chain connects TRBV7-2 to TRBJ2-4, with TRBD1 matching 8 bases. V was clipped by 2 bases and J by 6 bases; unmatched bases: 3. This CDR3 is 14 amino acids long. Germline loops: CDR1 SGHTA, CDR2 FQGNSA. The DNA of the CDR3 is TGTGCCAGCAGCTTACAGGGGGCTGGAAACATTCAGTACTTC. Translation gives CASSLQGAGNIQYF.

CDR3 sequence reads: CASSLSRSNYGYTF. The CDR3 DNA follows: TGTGCCAGCAGTTTATCCCGGTCGAACTATGGCTACACCTTC. The rearrangement links TRBV28 to TRBJ1-2; no reliable D call. Trimming shortened V by 1 base and J by 2 bases, and 8 bases separated the two germline ends. This CDR3 spans 14 amino acids. Germline V lookup: CDR1 MDHEN, CDR2 SYDVKM.

The chain is built from TRBV19 and TRBJ1-5; 10 bases line up with TRBD1. Germline CDR1 is LNHDA and CDR2 is SQIVND (reference sequence). The CDR3 extends over 16 amino acids. J gave up 5 bases and V 2 bases, and 6 bases lay outside the gene matches. CDR3 in amino acids: CASSIIGTGAYQPQHF. CDR3 bases: TGTGCCAGTAGTATAATAGGGACAGGGGCGTATCAGCCCCAGCATTTT.

This clone was recorded once. The chain combines TRBV20-1 with TRBJ2-3, with 9 bases aligning to TRBD2. This CDR3 region has 11 residues. The germline gives CDR1 DFQATT, CDR2 SNEGSKA (reference sequence). Unmatched junction bases numbered 5, after V lost 2 bases and J lost 14 bases. The CDR3 protein is CSARSGGPMYF. DNA for the CDR3: TGCAGTGCTAGAAGCGGGGGGCCGATGTATTTT.

This clone has just one count. The CDR3 here is CASSLAPGTNYGYTF. CDR3 DNA sequence: TGTGCCAGCAGCTTGGCCCCCGGGACTAACTATGGCTACACCTTC. This sequence joins TRBV5-4 and TRBJ1-2; D unresolved. V was clipped by 0 bases and J by 0 bases, with 9 bases between them. CDR1 and CDR2 (germline): SGHNT, YYREEE (reference sequence). This CDR3 is built from 15 residues. The variable domain in full, completed from reference TRBV5-4 and TRBJ1-2, reads ETGVTQSPTHLIKTRGQQVTLRCSSQSGHNTVSWYQQALGQGPQFIFQYYREEENGRGNFPPRFSGLQFPNYSSELNVNALELDDSALYLCASSLAPGTNYGYTFGSGTRLTVV.

The J gene is TRBJ2-7, the V gene TRBV5-4; 12 nucleotides line up with TRBD1. CDR3 length: 15 amino acids. The junction had 5 bases not matched to a gene; V was cut back by 3 bases and J by 4 bases. From germline, CDR1 is SGHNT and CDR2 YYREEE (reference sequence). The CDR3 region has the DNA TGTGCCAGCAGCTCGGGACAGGGGGCAGTGTACGAGCAGTACTTC. It translates to CASSSGQGAVYEQYF.

The rearrangement uses TRBV6-1 and TRBJ2-1, with D possibly being TRBD1 (6 bases). Between the trimmed V and J ends, which lost 7 bases and 0 bases, there was a span of 13 bases. Germline assignment: CDR1 MNHNS and CDR2 SASEGT. The CDR3 totals 15 residues. DNA of the CDR3: TGTGCCAGCACCCAGGTGGGGGCCTCCTACAATGAGCAGTTCTTC. Its translation: CASTQVGASYNEQFF.

The V call is TRBV25-1, the J call TRBJ2-1; 10 positions match TRBD1. The J segment lost 4 bases and the V segment lost 3 bases, leaving 6 bases of the junction unmatched. The CDR3 length is 16 residues. Germline values: CDR1 MGHDK, CDR2 SYGVNS. The CDR3 region is CASSDSRQGAYNEQFF. The CDR3, as DNA: TGTGCCAGCAGTGACAGTCGACAGGGGGCATACAATGAGCAGTTCTTC.

The V call is TRBV7-3, the J call TRBJ2-5, with TRBD2 as a possible D gene (6 bases). This CDR3 region has 14 residues. The V end lost 5 bases, the J end lost 5 bases, and 15 bases lay between the germline ends. Germline lookup yields CDR1 SGHTA and CDR2 FQGTGA. CDR3 bases: TGTGCCAGCAGCCCTGTTGGGGGGTCGGAGACCCAGTACTTC. It is translated as CASSPVGGSETQYF.

Comment on this clone: This same CDR3 is encoded by further DNA sequences in the sample. The chain carries TRBV29-1 and TRBJ1-2, with a possible D match to TRBD1 (5 bases). Germline V gene sequence: CDR1 SQVTM, CDR2 ANQGSEA. The CDR3 sequence is 12 residues long. V was shortened by 3 bases and J by 2 bases, with 7 bases between the two germline ends. The CDR3 loop reads CSVETENYGYTF. Here the CDR3 DNA reads TGCAGCGTTGAGACAGAGAACTATGGCTACACCTTC.

The chain employs TRBV5-1 and TRBJ2-7, with 12 positions matching TRBD1. J was trimmed by 7 bases and V by 7 bases; bases with no gene match: 9. Germline V gives CDR1 SGHRS, CDR2 YFSETQ. This CDR3 has 14 residues. The CDR3 DNA sequence: TGCGCCAGCGAGCCGGGACAGGGGGCTGGAGAGCAGTACTTC. This sequence encodes CASEPGQGAGEQYF.

The CDR3 nucleotides are TGTGCCAGCAGCCCCAGATCCGAAGAGACCCAGTACTTC. Its protein is CASSPRSEETQYF. This chain uses TRBV7-9 with TRBJ2-5; D is unresolved. CDR3 length equals 13 residues. V was shortened by 5 bases and J by 3 bases, with 10 bases between the two germline ends. Per germline, CDR1 SEHNR and CDR2 FQNEAQ (reference sequence).

The chain joins TRBV19 to TRBJ1-5; no reliable D call. The V end lost 3 bases, the J end lost 3 bases, and 6 bases lay between the germline ends. The germline V gene encodes CDR1 LNHDA and CDR2 SQIVND (reference sequence). This CDR3 contains 13 residues. CDR3 residues: CASSIRDNQPQHF. The CDR3 DNA is TGTGCCAGTAGTATCCGGGACAATCAGCCCCAGCATTTT.

This clone appeared once. The rearrangement joins TRBV29-1 to TRBJ1-4; 7 nucleotides line up with TRBD1. In germline, CDR1 is SQVTM, CDR2 ANQGSEA. The length of the CDR3 is 19 residues. V gave up 0 bases and J gave up 11 bases; unmatched junction bases: 24. Here the CDR3 DNA reads TGCAGCGTTGAAGATCGGGGGACAGTCTATCTAATGCGTACCCCGAAACTGTTTTTT. Its translation is CSVEDRGTVYLMRTPKLFF.

The chain has TRBV5-1 and TRBJ2-7; 9 bases align to TRBD2. The CDR3 loop spans 15 amino acids. The germline CDR1 and CDR2 sequences are SGHRS and YFSETQ. V lost 4 bases to trimming and J lost 4 bases; unmatched junction nucleotides: 9. The CDR3 sequence: CASSLLAGSNYEQYF. The CDR3 nucleotides read TGCGCCAGCAGCCTCCTAGCGGGGTCGAATTACGAGCAGTACTTC.